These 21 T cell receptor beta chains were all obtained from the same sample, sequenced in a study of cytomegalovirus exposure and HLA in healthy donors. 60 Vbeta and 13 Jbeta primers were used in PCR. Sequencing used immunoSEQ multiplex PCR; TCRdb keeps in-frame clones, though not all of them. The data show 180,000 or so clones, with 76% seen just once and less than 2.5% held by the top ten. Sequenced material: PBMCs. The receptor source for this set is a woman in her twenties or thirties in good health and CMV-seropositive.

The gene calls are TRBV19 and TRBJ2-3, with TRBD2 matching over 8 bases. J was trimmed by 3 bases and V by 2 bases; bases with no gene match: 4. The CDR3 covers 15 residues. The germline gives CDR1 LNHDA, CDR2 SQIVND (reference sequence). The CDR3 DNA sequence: TGTGCCAGTAGTATAAGCGGGGGTTTTACAGATACGCAGTATTTT. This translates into CASSISGGFTDTQYF.

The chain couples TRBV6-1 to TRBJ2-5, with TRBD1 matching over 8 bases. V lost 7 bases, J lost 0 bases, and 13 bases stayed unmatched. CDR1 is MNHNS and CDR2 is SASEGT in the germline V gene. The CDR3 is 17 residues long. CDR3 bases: TGTGCCAGCACTGACAGGGGACAGACGAATTACCAAGAGACCCAGTACTTC. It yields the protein CASTDRGQTNYQETQYF.

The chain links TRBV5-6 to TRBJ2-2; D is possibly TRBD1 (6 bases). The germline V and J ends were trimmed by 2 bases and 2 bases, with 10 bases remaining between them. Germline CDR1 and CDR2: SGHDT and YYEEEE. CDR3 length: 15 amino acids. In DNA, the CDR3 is TGTGCCAGCAGCTTAGGGGGTATCAACACCGGGGAGCTGTTTTTT. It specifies CASSLGGINTGELFF.

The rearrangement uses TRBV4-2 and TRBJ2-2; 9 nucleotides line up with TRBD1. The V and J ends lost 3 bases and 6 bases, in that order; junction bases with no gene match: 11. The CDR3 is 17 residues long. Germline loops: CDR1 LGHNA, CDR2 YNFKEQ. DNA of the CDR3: TGTGCCAGCAGCCAGGACTCGGGGACAGGGTACGCCGGGGAGCTGTTTTTT. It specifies CASSQDSGTGYAGELFF.

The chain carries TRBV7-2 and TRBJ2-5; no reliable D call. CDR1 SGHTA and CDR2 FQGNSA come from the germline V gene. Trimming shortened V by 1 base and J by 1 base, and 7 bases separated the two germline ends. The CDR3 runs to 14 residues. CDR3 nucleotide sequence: TGTGCCAGCAGCTTAGGTTGGGCCCAAGAGACCCAGTACTTC. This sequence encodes CASSLGWAQETQYF. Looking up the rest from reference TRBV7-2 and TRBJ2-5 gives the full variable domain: GAGVSQSPSNKVTEKGKDVELRCDPISGHTALYWYRQSLGQGLEFLIYFQGNSAPDKSGLPSDRFSAERTGGSVSTLTIQRTQQEDSAVYLCASSLGWAQETQYFGPGTRLLVL.

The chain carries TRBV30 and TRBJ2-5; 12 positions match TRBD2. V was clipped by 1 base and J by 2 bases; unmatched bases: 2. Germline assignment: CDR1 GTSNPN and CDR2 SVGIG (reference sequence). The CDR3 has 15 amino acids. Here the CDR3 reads CAWSGGLAGQETQYF. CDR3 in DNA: TGTGCCTGGAGTGGTGGACTAGCGGGACAAGAGACCCAGTACTTC.

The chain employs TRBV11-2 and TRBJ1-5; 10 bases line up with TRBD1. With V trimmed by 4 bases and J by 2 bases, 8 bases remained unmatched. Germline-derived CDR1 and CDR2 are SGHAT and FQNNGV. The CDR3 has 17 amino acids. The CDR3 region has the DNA TGTGCCAGCAGCTCCCGGACAGGGGGGATTGGCAATCAGCCCCAGCATTTT. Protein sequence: CASSSRTGGIGNQPQHF.

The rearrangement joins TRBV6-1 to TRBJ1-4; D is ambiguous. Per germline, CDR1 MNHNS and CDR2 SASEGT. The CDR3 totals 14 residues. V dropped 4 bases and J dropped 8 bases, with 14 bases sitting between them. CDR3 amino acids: CASSVKQTSEKLFF. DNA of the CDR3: TGTGCCAGCAGTGTAAAACAGACGAGCGAAAAACTGTTTTTT.

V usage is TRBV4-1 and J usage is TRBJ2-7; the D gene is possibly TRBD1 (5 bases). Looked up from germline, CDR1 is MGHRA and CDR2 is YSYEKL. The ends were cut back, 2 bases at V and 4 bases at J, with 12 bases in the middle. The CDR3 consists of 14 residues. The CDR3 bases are TGCGCCAGCAGCCAAAGGGGCAGGGTATACGAGCAGTACTTC. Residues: CASSQRGRVYEQYF.

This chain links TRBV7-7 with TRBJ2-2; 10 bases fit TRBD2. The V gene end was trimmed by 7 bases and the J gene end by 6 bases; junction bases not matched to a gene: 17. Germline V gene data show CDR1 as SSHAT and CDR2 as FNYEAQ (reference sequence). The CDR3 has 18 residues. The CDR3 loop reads CASKPGTSVLGRAGELFF. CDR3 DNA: TGTGCCAGCAAGCCTGGGACTAGCGTTTTAGGTAGAGCCGGGGAGCTGTTTTTT.

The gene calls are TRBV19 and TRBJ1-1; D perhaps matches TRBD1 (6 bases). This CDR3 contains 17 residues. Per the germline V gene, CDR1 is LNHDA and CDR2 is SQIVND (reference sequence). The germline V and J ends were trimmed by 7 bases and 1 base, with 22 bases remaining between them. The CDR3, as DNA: TGTGCCAGTACCGATTGGATAGGGGGTGAGGCGAACACTGAAGCTTTCTTT. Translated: CASTDWIGGEANTEAFF. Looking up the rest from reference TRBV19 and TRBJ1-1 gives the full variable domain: DGGITQSPKYLFRKEGQNVTLSCEQNLNHDAMYWYRQDPGQGLRLIYYSQIVNDFQKGDIAEGYSVSREKKESFPLTVTSAQKNPTAFYLCASTDWIGGEANTEAFFGQGTRLTVV.

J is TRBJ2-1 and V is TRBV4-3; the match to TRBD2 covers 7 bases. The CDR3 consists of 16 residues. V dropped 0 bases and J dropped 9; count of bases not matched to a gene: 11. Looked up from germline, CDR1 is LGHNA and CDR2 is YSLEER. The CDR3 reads CASSQDGGGYFSEQFF. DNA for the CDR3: TGCGCCAGCAGCCAAGATGGGGGGGGGTATTTTAGTGAGCAGTTCTTC.

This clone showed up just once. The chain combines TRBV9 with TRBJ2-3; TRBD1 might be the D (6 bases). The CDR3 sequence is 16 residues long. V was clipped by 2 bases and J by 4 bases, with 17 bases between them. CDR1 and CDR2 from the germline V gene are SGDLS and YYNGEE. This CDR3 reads CASSVPREQGSDTQYF. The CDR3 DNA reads TGTGCCAGCAGCGTCCCCCGGGAACAGGGATCAGATACGCAGTATTTT.

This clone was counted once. CDR3 residues: CASSPQRGWVNEQFF. The CDR3 DNA is TGTGCCAGCAGCCCTCAGCGGGGGTGGGTCAATGAGCAGTTCTTC. This sequence joins TRBV7-8 and TRBJ2-1, with 8 bases lining up with TRBD2. With V trimmed by 5 bases and J by 6 bases, 9 bases remained unmatched. The CDR3 has 15 amino acids. Per germline, CDR1 SGHVS and CDR2 FQNEAQ.

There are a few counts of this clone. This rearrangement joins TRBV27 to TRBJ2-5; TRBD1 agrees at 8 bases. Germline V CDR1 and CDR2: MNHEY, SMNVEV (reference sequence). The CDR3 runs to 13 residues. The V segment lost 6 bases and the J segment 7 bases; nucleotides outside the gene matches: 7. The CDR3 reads CASSIQGGGTQYF. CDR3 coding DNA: TGTGCCAGCAGCATACAGGGGGGTGGGACCCAGTACTTC.

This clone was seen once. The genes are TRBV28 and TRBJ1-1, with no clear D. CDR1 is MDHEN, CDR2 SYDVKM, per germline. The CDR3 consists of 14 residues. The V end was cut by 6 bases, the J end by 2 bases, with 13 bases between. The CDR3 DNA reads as TGTGCCAGCAGCCTCCTCTCCGTAAACACTGAAGCTTTCTTT. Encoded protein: CASSLLSVNTEAFF.

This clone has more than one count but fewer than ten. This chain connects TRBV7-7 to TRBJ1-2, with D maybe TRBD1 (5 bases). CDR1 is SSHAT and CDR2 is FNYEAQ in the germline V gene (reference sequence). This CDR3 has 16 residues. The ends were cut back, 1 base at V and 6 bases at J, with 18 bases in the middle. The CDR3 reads CASSLVWGGRNNGYTF. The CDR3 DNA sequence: TGTGCCAGCAGCTTAGTTTGGGGGGGGAGAAACAATGGCTACACCTTC. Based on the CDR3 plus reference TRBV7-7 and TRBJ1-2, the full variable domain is GAGVSQSPRYKVTKRGQDVTLRCDPISSHATLYWYQQALGQGPEFLTYFNYEAQPDKSGLPSDRFSAERPEGSISTLTIQRTEQRDSAMYRCASSLVWGGRNNGYTFGSGTRLTVV.

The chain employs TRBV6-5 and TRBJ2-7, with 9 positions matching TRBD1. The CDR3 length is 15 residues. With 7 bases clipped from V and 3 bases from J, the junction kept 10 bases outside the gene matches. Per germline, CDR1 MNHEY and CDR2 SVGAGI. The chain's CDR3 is CASNPGTGSNYEQYF. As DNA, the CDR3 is TGTGCCAGCAACCCCGGGACAGGGAGTAACTACGAGCAGTACTTC.

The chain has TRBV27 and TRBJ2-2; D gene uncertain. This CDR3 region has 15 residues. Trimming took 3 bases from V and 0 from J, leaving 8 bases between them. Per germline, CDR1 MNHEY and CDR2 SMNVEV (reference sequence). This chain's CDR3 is CASSFRYPNTGELFF. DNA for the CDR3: TGTGCCAGCAGTTTTCGGTATCCGAACACCGGGGAGCTGTTTTTT.

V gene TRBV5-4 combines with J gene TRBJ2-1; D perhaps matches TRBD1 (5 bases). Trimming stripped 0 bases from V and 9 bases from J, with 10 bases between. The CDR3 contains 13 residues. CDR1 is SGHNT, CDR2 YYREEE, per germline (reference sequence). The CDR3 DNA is TGTGCCAGCAGCTTGGAGGGGTTTAGTGAGCAGTTCTTC. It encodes CASSLEGFSEQFF. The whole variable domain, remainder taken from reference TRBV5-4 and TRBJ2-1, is ETGVTQSPTHLIKTRGQQVTLRCSSQSGHNTVSWYQQALGQGPQFIFQYYREEENGRGNFPPRFSGLQFPNYSSELNVNALELDDSALYLCASSLEGFSEQFFGPGTRLTVL.

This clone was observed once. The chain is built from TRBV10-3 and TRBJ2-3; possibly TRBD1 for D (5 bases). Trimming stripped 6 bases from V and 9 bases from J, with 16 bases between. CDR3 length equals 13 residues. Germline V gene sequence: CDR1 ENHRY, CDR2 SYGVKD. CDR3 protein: CAISGPLQGTQYF. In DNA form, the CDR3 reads TGTGCCATCAGCGGCCCCCTCCAGGGCACGCAGTATTTT.